A single sample is the source of the 11 T cell receptor beta chains below, sequenced in a study of T cells after yellow fever vaccination. TCRdb passed the 5' RACE reads through MiXCR, listing each CDR3 protein once. The repertoire holds fewer than 350,000 distinct CDR3 sequences, with roughly 8.7% as singletons. Sequencing used PBMCs, obtained on the day of the first yellow fever vaccination. Source of these receptors: a man between 18 and 35 years old who received the YFV17D yellow fever vaccine.

Details on this clonotype: The conserved phenylalanine or tryptophan normally closing the CDR3 is absent here, so this likely arose from a read error. The chain has TRBV20-1 and TRBJ1-4, with unresolved D. This CDR3 is built from 15 residues. Germline V gene data show CDR1 as DFQATT and CDR2 as SNEGSKA (reference sequence). Between the trimmed V and J ends, which lost 5 bases and 1 base, there was a span of 14 bases. The CDR3 region is CSASVPRGTNEKLFL. The CDR3 DNA sequence: TGCAGTGCTTCTGTCCCAAGAGGAACTAATGAAAAACTGTTTTTG.

In its sample, this clonotype was seen many times. The chain couples TRBV10-3 to TRBJ2-1; 14 nucleotides agree with TRBD2. This CDR3 has 15 amino acids. The germline gives CDR1 ENHRY, CDR2 SYGVKD. Trimming at V came to 5 bases and at J to 9 bases, leaving 6 bases not matched to a gene. The CDR3 here is CAISTTSGGAGEQFF. The CDR3 bases are TGTGCCATCAGTACGACTAGCGGGGGGGCCGGTGAGCAGTTCTTC.

This chain joins TRBV29-1 and TRBJ2-1, with a tentative D call TRBD1 (6 bases). CDR1 and CDR2 from the germline V gene are SQVTM and ANQGSEA. Trimming stripped 5 bases from V and 7 bases from J, with 15 bases between. The CDR3 spans 13 residues. CDR3 sequence reads: CSVSAGDQNEQFF. CDR3 sequence (DNA): TGCAGCGTTTCGGCAGGGGATCAAAATGAGCAGTTCTTC.

This clonotype has a handful of counts. This chain connects TRBV15 to TRBJ2-2, with no clear D. V shed 1 base and J shed 5 bases, with 8 bases lying between them. The V gene's germline CDR1 is LNHNV and CDR2 YYDKDF (reference sequence). There are 14 residues in the CDR3. The CDR3 DNA reads TGTGCCACCAGCAGAGTTACCGGGACCGGGGAGCTGTTTTTT. Translation: CATSRVTGTGELFF.

In this sample, this clonotype turned up many times. The chain couples TRBV20-1 to TRBJ2-3; no clear D. Germline-derived CDR1 and CDR2 are DFQATT and SNEGSKA (reference sequence). Trimming removed 0 bases at V and 1 base at J, with 5 bases between. The CDR3 covers 13 residues. CDR3 in amino acids: CSARDGRTDTQYF. CDR3 bases: TGCAGTGCTAGAGACGGACGCACAGATACGCAGTATTTT.

The DNA for the CDR3 is TGTGCCGCCAAACTAGCGGGGGGACCATACAATGAGCAGTTCTTC. Amino acids: CAAKLAGGPYNEQFF. The rearrangement uses TRBV5-6 and TRBJ2-1; TRBD2 agrees at 12 bases. The CDR3 is made up of 15 amino acids. Trimming at V came to 10 bases and at J to 4 bases, leaving 9 bases not matched to a gene. Germline V gives CDR1 SGHDT, CDR2 YYEEEE.

Many counts were recorded for this clonotype. This chain joins TRBV7-9 and TRBJ2-5; TRBD2 agrees at 9 bases. This CDR3 is built from 15 residues. Trimming cost V 6 bases and J 0 bases; bases outside gene matches: 5. CDR1 and CDR2 from the germline V gene are SEHNR and FQNEAQ (reference sequence). The CDR3 sequence: CASREGLADQETQYF. The CDR3 DNA follows: TGTGCCAGCAGGGAGGGACTAGCCGACCAAGAGACCCAGTACTTC.

This chain uses TRBV4-3 with TRBJ1-2; tentative D call: TRBD1 (6 bases). The V gene's germline CDR1 is LGHNA and CDR2 YSLEER. The CDR3 is 16 residues long. Trimming cost V 1 base and J 3 bases, with 15 bases left between them. The DNA of the CDR3 is TGCGCCAGCAGCCAAGTTAGGGGCAGGGGTGACTATGGCTACACCTTC. Its protein is CASSQVRGRGDYGYTF.

The V call is TRBV20-1, the J call TRBJ2-5; no definite D call. Germline CDR1 DFQATT, CDR2 SNEGSKA (reference sequence). This CDR3 contains 11 residues. Trimming took off 3 bases at V and 4 bases at J, with 6 bases between the two ends. The CDR3 sequence is CSASFPETQYF. CDR3 nucleotides: TGCAGTGCTAGCTTCCCAGAGACCCAGTACTTC.

The chain is built from TRBV7-2 and TRBJ1-5; D not resolved. The CDR3 extends over 13 amino acids. The germline V and J ends were trimmed by 4 bases and 3 bases, with 7 bases remaining between them. Germline V gene sequence: CDR1 SGHTA, CDR2 FQGNSA. The CDR3 loop reads CASSSRDNQPQHF. CDR3 nucleotide sequence: TGTGCCAGCAGCTCGAGGGACAATCAGCCCCAGCATTTT.

This chain links TRBV11-2 with TRBJ1-1; D may be TRBD1 (6 bases). There are 16 residues in the CDR3. V lost 1 base and J 1 base, leaving 13 bases between the germline ends. Looked up from germline, CDR1 is SGHAT and CDR2 is FQNNGV. The CDR3 protein is CASSLGWGQENTEAFF. The CDR3 nucleotides read TGTGCCAGCAGCTTAGGATGGGGGCAGGAGAACACTGAAGCTTTCTTT.